Detailed here is one T cell receptor (beta chain). The data belong to a study of PD-L1 blockade in urothelial cancer. Germline V gene lookup returns CDR1 ENHRY and CDR2 SYGVKD. This CDR3 spans 14 amino acids. The V and J ends lost 9 bases and 4 bases, in that order; junction bases with no gene match: 9. Sequencing used immunoSEQ multiplex PCR; TCRdb keeps in-frame clones, though not all of them. The sample has approximately 65,000 clones, less than 90% seen once; the top ten hold approximately 3.2%. The chain uses TRBV10-3 and TRBJ1-3; 7 bases are a match to TRBD1. The sequencing used PBMCs, collected around atezolizumab (anti-PD-L1) treatment. This TCR derives from a man aged 55 to 69 with urothelial cancer. As DNA, the CDR3 is TGTGCCATTACTGAGGGGGCAGGAGGAAACACCATATATTTT. It translates to CAITEGAGGNTIYF.